This T cell receptor (beta chain) was identified in a study of blood T cell repertoires in COVID-19 (dated by TCRdb to the early 2020s). Some background on the complete study: Collaborator samples came from the United States, Italy and Spain and covered acute and convalescent phases of COVID-19. The material from the prospective study consisted of cDNA or gDNA derived from T cells, B-cell-depleted T cells, or PBMCs. Subjects who had been exposed to COVID-19, were actively infected with it, or had recovered from it provided the deeply sampled blood TCRbeta repertoires that made up the dataset. The repertoires were released in a freely available public database intended as a resource for research on the immune response to SARS-CoV-2. The samples were drawn from the first 160 participants of the ongoing ImmuneRACE study and from 1,200 or so subjects provided by 6 global collaborators. Nearly every sample came with metadata listing a de-identified subject ID, COVID-19 status, age in years and sex. Where HLA class I and class II types were available, the types were taken from metadata supplied by the sample provider, not from assay-based typing.

Turning to this clone: Its antigen is currently not known. It has no much larger one-base neighbor in the sample; base qualities were not kept.

Study-wide conclusions, independent of this receptor: Clinical and demographic metadata were provided uncurated, with the amount varying by source and participant.

Each collaborating institution followed its own protocols to collect whole blood in K2EDTA tubes. Collaborator samples were shipped for TCRbeta analysis as frozen whole blood, isolated PBMCs, or DNA extracted from either sample type. TCRbeta CDR3 regions were amplified from genomic DNA using the immunoSEQ Assay, a bias-controlled multiplex PCR. Per the source publication's procedure: The number of nucleated cells in each sample was estimated from the amplification of reference gene primers within the assay. Sequence reads were collapsed and filtered to measure the absolute abundance of every unique TCRbeta CDR3 rearrangement. For each sample, productive Simpson clonality was calculated as the square root of Simpson's diversity index over productive rearrangements. TCRdb retrieved this table from immuneACCESS and kept in-frame rearrangements only. Not all clones are present; in checked studies, unresolved V genes account for under half, and no reason is known for the remainder. The V and J calls and clone size are taken from that table; D and trimming were inferred from the DNA. This sample has roughly 130,000 clones in its table, and approximately 80% of those were observed once. Over 9% of the sample is taken by the ten largest.

The germline V and J ends show losses of 0 bases and 11 bases respectively, and no gene match explains 5 bases of the junction. CDR1 and CDR2 (SGHRS, YFSETQ) derive from the germline V gene. From the cysteine through the phenylalanine, the CDR3 covers 14 amino acids. Left in the record is the CDR3 DNA by itself, 42 bases read in frame from the first base. The sample was peripheral blood. The rearranged chain carries TRBV5-1 and TRBJ1-6; 7 middle bases align to TRBD1. The sequence was collected from a woman in her sixties or seventies with acute or convalescent COVID-19. The nucleotides read TGCGCCAGCAGCTTGGAGGGACAGAACGCACCCCTCCACTTT. This yields the protein CASSLEGQNAPLHF.